This T cell receptor beta chain was obtained from a study of cytomegalovirus exposure and HLA in healthy donors. General observations from the study: Per a prior analysis, the majority of TCR beta V segments were productive roughly 87% or roughly 30% of the time. Later on, an analysis tied 15,000 or so TCR beta sequences to HLA alleles at 0.05 false discovery rate. Upon later analysis, HLA-associated TCR beta chains proved more clonally expanded than other, equally common chains.

With respect to this clone: Antigen specificity is unknown.

PCR used 60 Vbeta primers and 13 Jbeta primers. The assay was immunoSEQ multiplex PCR, and TCRdb's table has in-frame clones only and misses some. The sample contains 150,000 to 200,000 clones, 70% to 90% of which appear only once. Germline V gene lookup returns CDR1 SNHLY and CDR2 FYNNEI. CDR3 length: 17 residues. V was clipped by 2 bases and J by 8 bases, with 24 bases between them. The TCR originated in a woman aged 18-35 years in good health and CMV-seronegative. Sequenced material: PBMCs. The genes are TRBV2 and TRBJ1-2; no clear D gene. CDR3 sequence: CASSEIFTEFGVMGYTF. As DNA, the CDR3 is TGTGCCAGCAGTGAAATCTTTACGGAGTTTGGTGTCATGGGCTACACCTTC.